Sequencing of this T cell receptor beta chain was carried out in a study of beta chain features in type 1 diabetes. The study, taken as a whole, reports: In every one of the four CD4+ subsets, TCRB CDR3s were moderately but significantly shorter in Type 1 diabetes patients.

Comment on this clone: Its antigen is as yet unknown.

A heparinised blood draw that averaged around 110 mL was obtained once from each donor. The sequenced template was cDNA made from the entire isolated RNA. Clones were sequenced by immunoSEQ multiplex PCR, and TCRdb holds only the in-frame ones, with some missing. The sample holds 35,000 to 45,000 clones, 65% to 70% seen once. V lost 1 base and J lost 3; bases outside the gene matches: 6. This CDR3 region has 17 residues. Germline assignment: CDR1 SEHNR and CDR2 FQNEAQ (reference sequence). This receptor was obtained from a man aged 25 to 45 with type 1 diabetes. Some clones in this sample may be carry-over from other donors' samples. The chain has TRBV7-9 and TRBJ2-1; TRBD2 matches 10 bases. The sequenced material came from Tregs from blood. CDR3: CASSLVRLAGDYNEQFF. The CDR3 DNA reads TGTGCCAGCAGCTTAGTTAGGCTAGCGGGGGACTACAATGAGCAGTTCTTC. Using reference TRBV7-9 and TRBJ2-1 for the parts outside the CDR3, the full variable domain is DTGVSQNPRHKITKRGQNVTFRCDPISEHNRLYWYRQTLGQGPEFLTYFQNEAQLEKSRLLSDRFSAERPKGSFSTLEIQRTEQGDSAMYLCASSLVRLAGDYNEQFFGPGTRLTVL.